Shown below are 21 T cell receptor beta chains from a single sample sequenced in a study of shared clonotypes between healthy human individuals (dated by TCRdb to the early 2020s). Libraries were made using the immunoSEQ multiplex PCR assay. TCRdb limited this immuneACCESS table to in-frame rearrangements with V and J called. A share of clones is missing; checked studies link under half to unresolved V genes, and the rest is unexplained. In this sample the table shows around 1,000,000 clones, approximately 80% of which occur a single time. About 0.89% of the sample is held by the ten biggest clonotypes. The material sequenced was memory CD4+ T cells from PBMCs. What this sample's cell subset or site label stands for: CD45RA-negative fraction. The receptors derive from a man aged 18 to 30 in good health. Some clones in this sample may be carry-over from other donors' samples.

The gene calls are TRBV27 and TRBJ2-7; D call uncertain. The germline gives CDR1 MNHEY, CDR2 SMNVEV (reference sequence). This CDR3 contains 13 residues. V was pared by 6 bases and J by 9 bases, with 18 bases between. Here the CDR3 DNA reads TGTGCCAGCAGGCCGGTAGTGTCAAGTCGGCAGTACTTC. This gives the protein CASRPVVSSRQYF.

CDR3 sequence reads: CASKAGHSSVYF. In DNA form, the CDR3 reads TGTGCCAGCAAGGCGGGCCATTCTTCGGTGTATTTT. The chain couples TRBV28 to TRBJ2-3, with D perhaps TRBD2 (5 bases). Trimming removed 7 bases at V and 14 bases at J, with 19 bases between. Germline values: CDR1 MDHEN, CDR2 SYDVKM. This CDR3 is built from 12 residues.

The CDR3 protein is CASSEAQRNQPQHF. In nucleotides, the CDR3 is TGTGCCAGCAGTGAAGCCCAGAGAAATCAGCCCCAGCATTTT. This chain uses TRBV2 with TRBJ1-5; D call uncertain. The V and J ends lost 0 bases and 4 bases respectively, with 7 bases between them. There are 14 residues in the CDR3. The germline V gene encodes CDR1 SNHLY and CDR2 FYNNEI.

The V gene is TRBV28, the J gene TRBJ2-3; 7 bases fit TRBD2. This CDR3 comprises 14 residues. Germline-derived CDR1 and CDR2 are MDHEN and SYDVKM. The V and J ends lost 6 bases and 6 bases, in that order; junction bases with no gene match: 9. The CDR3 bases are TGTGCCAGCAGCGTACCAGCGGGAACCGATACGCAGTATTTT. Translated, it gives CASSVPAGTDTQYF.

The chain links TRBV11-2 to TRBJ2-3; a weak D match, TRBD2 (6 bases). This CDR3 has 13 amino acids. Germline loops: CDR1 SGHAT, CDR2 FQNNGV. V was clipped by 3 bases and J by 6 bases, with 10 bases between them. The CDR3 loop reads CASSFGLPDTQYF. The CDR3 coding sequence is TGTGCCAGCAGCTTCGGACTACCTGATACGCAGTATTTT.

This clone was picked up one time. The rearrangement links TRBV11-2 to TRBJ2-5, with 13 bases identical to TRBD2. Germline trimming cut 5 bases from V and 3 bases from J; bases unmatched to any gene: 12. CDR1 SGHAT and CDR2 FQNNGV come from the germline V gene. CDR3 length equals 18 residues. Here the CDR3 DNA reads TGTGCCAGCAGCCAGCTGGGACTAGCGGGACCCCGGAAAGAGACCCAGTACTTC. The encoded protein is CASSQLGLAGPRKETQYF.

The genes are TRBV5-6 and TRBJ2-1, with a possible D match to TRBD1 (5 bases). From germline, CDR1 is SGHDT and CDR2 YYEEEE. The CDR3 totals 16 residues. Trimming shortened V by 4 bases and J by 8 bases, and 22 bases separated the two germline ends. CDR3 coding DNA: TGTGCCAGCAGCCCCACCCCTATGGCGGAAGGGGATGAGCAGTTCTTC. Amino acid sequence: CASSPTPMAEGDEQFF.

This chain uses TRBV14 with TRBJ1-2; TRBD1 might be the D (5 bases). The CDR3 is 14 amino acids. V lost 4 bases and J lost 5, with 14 bases in between. Germline V gene lookup returns CDR1 SGHDN and CDR2 FVKESK. CDR3 amino acids: CASSPTTAGYGYTF. CDR3 DNA sequence: TGTGCCAGCAGCCCGACGACAGCAGGATATGGCTACACCTTC.

This sequence joins TRBV28 and TRBJ2-7, with 10 bases lining up with TRBD1. The CDR3 has 15 amino acids. V lost 7 bases, J lost 4 bases, and 10 bases stayed unmatched. The germline CDR1 and CDR2 sequences are MDHEN and SYDVKM. CDR3 coding DNA: TGTGCCAGCACCGAGGGCGGACAGGGGGGGTACGAGCAGTACTTC. Translating gives CASTEGGQGGYEQYF.

The rearrangement links TRBV2 to TRBJ2-7; 15 bases match TRBD2. The germline gives CDR1 SNHLY, CDR2 FYNNEI. The CDR3 loop spans 18 amino acids. Unmatched junction bases numbered 12, after V lost 7 bases and J lost 2 bases. CDR3 residues: CASKPALGTSGRPYEQYF. DNA of the CDR3: TGTGCCAGCAAACCAGCCCTCGGGACTAGCGGGAGGCCCTACGAGCAGTACTTC.

The chain uses TRBV5-1 and TRBJ1-2; possible D gene TRBD1, 5 bases. The CDR3 totals 16 residues. V lost 3 bases and J lost 8, with 23 bases in between. Germline CDR1 SGHRS, CDR2 YFSETQ. CDR3 in amino acids: CASSSTVAQGSDGYTF. CDR3 DNA sequence: TGCGCCAGCAGCTCTACGGTGGCGCAGGGATCGGACGGCTACACCTTC. The complete variable domain, with remaining parts taken from reference TRBV5-1 and TRBJ1-2, reads KAGVTQTPRYLIKTRGQQVTLSCSPISGHRSVSWYQQTPGQGLQFLFEYFSETQRNKGNFPGRFSGRQFSNSRSEMNVSTLELGDSALYLCASSSTVAQGSDGYTFGSGTRLTVV.

The chain joins TRBV28 to TRBJ2-5; 10 bases align to TRBD2. The CDR3 consists of 14 residues. V trimming: 4 bases; J trimming: 5 bases; junction bases outside the gene matches: 4. Germline values: CDR1 MDHEN, CDR2 SYDVKM. The CDR3 region is CASSSSGSLETQYF. CDR3 bases: TGTGCCAGCAGTTCTAGCGGGAGTCTGGAGACCCAGTACTTC.

Remarks on this clone: One base away lies a much larger clone, so this may be a sequencing read error. Other DNA sequences of this sample code for an identical CDR3. The rearrangement joins TRBV7-2 to TRBJ2-6; no definite D call. Germline-derived CDR1 and CDR2 are SGHTA and FQGNSA. The CDR3 contains 15 residues. V lost 5 bases to trimming and J lost 0 bases, with 8 bases between them. This chain's CDR3 is CASSLVSSGANVLTF. The CDR3, as DNA: TGTGCCAGCAGCCTCGTGAGCTCTGGGGCCAACGTCCTGACTTTC.

This clone was counted ten times or more. V gene TRBV11-2 combines with J gene TRBJ1-4; 10 bases match TRBD1. Trimming cost V 4 bases and J 11 bases; bases outside gene matches: 1. This CDR3 contains 12 residues. Germline-derived CDR1 and CDR2 are SGHAT and FQNNGV. Here the CDR3 reads CASSSGQGKLFF. The CDR3 DNA sequence: TGTGCCAGCAGCTCGGGACAGGGGAAACTGTTTTTT. The complete variable domain, with remaining parts taken from reference TRBV11-2 and TRBJ1-4, reads EAGVAQSPRYKIIEKRQSVAFWCNPISGHATLYWYQQILGQGPKLLIQFQNNGVVDDSQLPKDRFSAERLKGVDSTLKIQPAKLEDSAVYLCASSSGQGKLFFGSGTQLSVL.

CDR3 DNA sequence: TGCGCCAGCAGCTTGGAGGAGGACATCCTTAAGAACACTGAAGCTTTCTTT. Translating it yields CASSLEEDILKNTEAFF. The gene calls are TRBV5-1 and TRBJ1-1, with D possibly being TRBD1 (5 bases). In germline, CDR1 is SGHRS, CDR2 YFSETQ. The CDR3 consists of 17 residues. V shed 0 bases and J shed 1 base, with 16 bases lying between them. The full variable domain, its missing parts supplied by reference TRBV5-1 and TRBJ1-1, is KAGVTQTPRYLIKTRGQQVTLSCSPISGHRSVSWYQQTPGQGLQFLFEYFSETQRNKGNFPGRFSGRQFSNSRSEMNVSTLELGDSALYLCASSLEEDILKNTEAFFGQGTRLTVV.

J is TRBJ2-2 and V is TRBV7-3, with no clear D. CDR3 length equals 16 residues. V shed 1 base and J shed 2 bases, with 11 bases lying between them. Germline assignment: CDR1 SGHTA and CDR2 FQGTGA. The CDR3 spells CASSLMASQNTGELFF. In DNA, the CDR3 is TGTGCCAGCAGCTTAATGGCGAGCCAAAACACCGGGGAGCTGTTTTTT.

This clone was counted between two and nine times. This sequence joins TRBV5-1 and TRBJ1-4; possibly TRBD1 for D (5 bases). Germline V gene lookup returns CDR1 SGHRS and CDR2 YFSETQ. The CDR3 loop spans 13 amino acids. Trimming removed 5 bases at V and 5 bases at J, with 10 bases between. CDR3 in amino acids: CASRDNENEKLFF. In DNA, the CDR3 is TGCGCCAGCAGGGACAATGAGAATGAAAAACTGTTTTTT.

V gene TRBV18 combines with J gene TRBJ1-5; no clear D gene. The CDR3 sequence is 18 residues long. The germline V gene encodes CDR1 KGHSH and CDR2 LQKENI. The V end lost 2 bases, the J end lost 9 bases, and 26 bases lay between the germline ends. CDR3 residues: CASSPISLRLGESLPQHF. The CDR3 DNA sequence: TGTGCCAGCTCACCAATATCCCTCAGGTTGGGCGAATCATTGCCCCAGCATTTT.

The genes are TRBV30 and TRBJ1-6; perhaps TRBD1 as D (5 bases). The CDR3 covers 13 residues. Deletions cut 3 bases from V and 9 bases from J, with 12 bases between. Germline CDR1 reads GTSNPN; CDR2 reads SVGIG (reference sequence). The CDR3 reads CAWSPGAGSPLHF. The CDR3 DNA reads TGTGCCTGGAGCCCCGGGGCTGGTTCACCCCTCCACTTT. The full variable domain, completed using reference TRBV30 and TRBJ1-6, is SQTIHQWPATLVQPVGSPLSLECTVEGTSNPNLYWYRQAAGRGLQLLFYSVGIGQISSEVPQNLSASRPQDRQFILSSKKLLLSDSGFYLCAWSPGAGSPLHFGNGTRLTVT.

The chain's CDR3 is CASRSRPQETQYF. CDR3 DNA sequence: TGTGCCAGCAGGAGCAGGCCTCAAGAGACCCAGTACTTC. This rearrangement joins TRBV2 to TRBJ2-5; D gene uncertain. Trimming pared 6 bases from V and 2 bases from J, leaving 10 bases between. Per germline, CDR1 SNHLY and CDR2 FYNNEI. The CDR3 spans 13 residues.

V usage is TRBV2 and J usage is TRBJ2-3; 10 nucleotides match TRBD2. CDR3 length: 15 residues. Trimming took 8 bases from V and 0 from J; bases not matched to a gene: 5. CDR1 is SNHLY, CDR2 FYNNEI, per germline. The CDR3 region has the DNA TGTGCCAGCCGGAATAGCGGGAGGAGCACAGATACGCAGTATTTT. It codes for CASRNSGRSTDTQYF. Together with reference TRBV2 and TRBJ2-3, the CDR3 gives the full variable domain: EPEVTQTPSHQVTQMGQEVILRCVPISNHLYFYWYRQILGQKVEFLVSFYNNEISEKSEIFDDQFSVERPDGSNFTLKIRSTKLEDSAMYFCASRNSGRSTDTQYFGPGTRLTVL.